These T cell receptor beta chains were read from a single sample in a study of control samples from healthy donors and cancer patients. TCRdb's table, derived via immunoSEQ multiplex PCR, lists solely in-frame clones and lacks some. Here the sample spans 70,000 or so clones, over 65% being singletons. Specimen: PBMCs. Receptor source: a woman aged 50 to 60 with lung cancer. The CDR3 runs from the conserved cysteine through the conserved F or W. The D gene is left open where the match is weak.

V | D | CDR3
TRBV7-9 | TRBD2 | CASSSAWGGRNEQFF
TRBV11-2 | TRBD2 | CASSFRLAGPTSTDTQYF
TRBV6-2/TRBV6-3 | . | CASSWRDSPLHF
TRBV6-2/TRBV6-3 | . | CASSSDTRTEAFF
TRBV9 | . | CASSSFGRNTEAFF
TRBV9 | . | CASSADTGSSGNIQYF
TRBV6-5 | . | CASTRTMNTEAFF
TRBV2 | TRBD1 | CASSPGTGGFYGYTF
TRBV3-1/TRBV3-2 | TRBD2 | CASSRGGFTGELFF
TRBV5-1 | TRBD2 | CASSFREGRAYEQYF
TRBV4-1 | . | CASSQVADTQYF
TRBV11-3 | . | CTSSYRTADTQYF
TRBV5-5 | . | CASGSDRSSYNEQFF
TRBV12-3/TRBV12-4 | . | CASSWRLLAEAFF
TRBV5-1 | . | CASRSSSYEQYF
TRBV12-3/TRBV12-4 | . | CASSFRGTEAFF
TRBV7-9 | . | CASSLDQFTEAFF
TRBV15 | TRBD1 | CATSSGQGYTEAFF
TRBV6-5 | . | CASRVTGSGNTIYF
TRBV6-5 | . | CASSYGGTESYEQYF
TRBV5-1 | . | CASSFRQGEGYTF
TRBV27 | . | CASSALGGPSMGEKLFF